This T cell receptor (beta chain) stems from a study of metastatic and nonmetastatic thyroid tumors. On the study more broadly: Malignant and benign thyroid patients had repertoires compared in peripheral blood and tumor or nodule tissue.

Methods used by the authors: To classify distant metastasis in papillary thyroid cancer, a model was built from CDR3 differences across clinicopathological groups. TCRdb called clones again from the PCR reads with MiXCR. These V and J calls are TCRdb output, not the study's own analysis. Here the sample spans 30,000 to 35,000 clones, about 20% being singletons. Each patient came to thyroid surgery without any prior treatment (of any kind). General study points: Across blood and tumor, TCR beta diversity in malignant thyroid tumors was reportedly significantly higher than in benign nodules.

V lost 1 base, J lost 5 bases, and 21 bases lay in between. The CDR3 has 17 residues. Per germline, CDR1 SGHVS and CDR2 FNYEAQ. On this clone itself: The antigen remains undetermined.

The gene calls are TRBV7-6 and TRBJ2-7; D remains ambiguous. This sequence was found in a male donor with papillary thyroid cancer or a benign thyroid nodule (not recorded which). Some clones in this sample may be carry-over from other donors' samples. Material for sequencing was tumor tissue. The CDR3 sequence: CASSLELLGVGSDEQYF. The CDR3 bases are TGTGCCAGCAGCTTAGAGCTCCTAGGAGTGGGCTCGGACGAGCAGTACTTC.